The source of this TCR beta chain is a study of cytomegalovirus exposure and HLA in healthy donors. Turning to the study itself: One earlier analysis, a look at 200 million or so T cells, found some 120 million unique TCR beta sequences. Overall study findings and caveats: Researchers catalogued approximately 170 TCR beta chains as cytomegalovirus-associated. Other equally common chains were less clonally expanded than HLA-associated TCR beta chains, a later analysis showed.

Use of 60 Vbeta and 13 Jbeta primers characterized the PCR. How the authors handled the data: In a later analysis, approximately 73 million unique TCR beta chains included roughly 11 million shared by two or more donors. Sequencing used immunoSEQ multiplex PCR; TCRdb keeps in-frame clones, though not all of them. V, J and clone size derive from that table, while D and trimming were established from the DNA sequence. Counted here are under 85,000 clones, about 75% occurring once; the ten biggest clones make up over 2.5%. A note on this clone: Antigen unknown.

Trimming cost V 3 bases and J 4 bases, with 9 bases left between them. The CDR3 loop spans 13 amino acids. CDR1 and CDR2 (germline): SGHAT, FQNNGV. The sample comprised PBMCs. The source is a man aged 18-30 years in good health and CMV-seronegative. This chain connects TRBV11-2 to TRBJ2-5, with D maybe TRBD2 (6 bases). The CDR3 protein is CASSFGDLETQYF. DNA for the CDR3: TGTGCCAGCAGCTTTGGGGACTTAGAGACCCAGTACTTC.